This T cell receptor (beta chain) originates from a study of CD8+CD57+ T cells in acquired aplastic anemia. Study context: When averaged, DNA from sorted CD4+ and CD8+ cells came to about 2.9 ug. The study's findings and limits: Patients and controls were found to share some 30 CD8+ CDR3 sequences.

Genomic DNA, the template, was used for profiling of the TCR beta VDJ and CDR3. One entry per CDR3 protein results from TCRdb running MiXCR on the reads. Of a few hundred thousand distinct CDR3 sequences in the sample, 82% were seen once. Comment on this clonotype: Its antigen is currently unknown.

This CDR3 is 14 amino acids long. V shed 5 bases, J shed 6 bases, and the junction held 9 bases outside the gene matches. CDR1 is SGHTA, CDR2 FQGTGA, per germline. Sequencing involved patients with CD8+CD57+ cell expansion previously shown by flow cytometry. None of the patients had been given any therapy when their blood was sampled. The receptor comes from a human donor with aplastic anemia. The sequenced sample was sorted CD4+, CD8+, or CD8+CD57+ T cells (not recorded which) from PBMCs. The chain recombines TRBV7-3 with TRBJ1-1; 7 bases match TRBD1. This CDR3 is CASSLRQGSAEAFF. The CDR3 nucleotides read TGTGCCAGCAGCCTGAGACAGGGTTCGGCTGAAGCTTTCTTT.